The T cell receptor (beta chain) under discussion was sequenced for a study of T-cell memory formation after mild COVID-19. Across the whole study: Clusters were largely donor specific.

V lost 4 bases to trimming and J lost 1 base, with 11 bases between them. The CDR3 totals 14 residues. From germline, CDR1 is SGHTA and CDR2 FQGNSA. As for this clonotype: Antigen: not known.

Study findings and constraints: CD4+ contracting clones were found mainly in CM and EM, and CD8+ ones in EMRA.

Each CDR3 protein is one row after TCRdb ran MiXCR on the 5' RACE reads. The sample contains around 340,000 distinct CDR3 sequences, 10% to 15% of which appear only once. The sequence derives from a man aged 18 to 29 who had mild COVID-19 (a few samples of this study predate the infection). Cell type and time point are not known. Input material: PBMCs or a T cell subset sorted from them (not recorded which). The V gene is TRBV7-2, the J gene TRBJ2-7, with D unclear. In nucleotides, the CDR3 is TGTGCCAGCAGCTCCTGGCCAGAATCCTACGAGCAGTACTTC. Translation gives CASSSWPESYEQYF.